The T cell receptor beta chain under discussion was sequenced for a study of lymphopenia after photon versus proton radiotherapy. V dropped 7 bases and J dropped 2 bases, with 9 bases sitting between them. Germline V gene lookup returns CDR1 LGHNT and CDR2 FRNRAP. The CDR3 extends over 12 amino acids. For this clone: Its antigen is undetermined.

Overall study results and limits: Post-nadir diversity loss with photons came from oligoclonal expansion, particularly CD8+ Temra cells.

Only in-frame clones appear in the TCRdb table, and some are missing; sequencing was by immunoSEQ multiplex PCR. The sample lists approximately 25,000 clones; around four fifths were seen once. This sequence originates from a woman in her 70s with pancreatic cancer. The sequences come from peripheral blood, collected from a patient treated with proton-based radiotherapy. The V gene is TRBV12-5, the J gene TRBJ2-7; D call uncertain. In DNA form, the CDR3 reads TGTGCTAGTGAAGCTTATACCTACGAGCAGTACTTC. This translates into CASEAYTYEQYF.